The present TCR beta chain was sequenced within a study of blood T cell repertoires in COVID-19. Overall study: Both acute and convalescent COVID-19 samples were obtained from the United States, Italy and Spain. From T cells, B-cell-depleted T cells, or PBMCs came the material, which was cDNA or gDNA.

This CDR3 comprises 14 residues. V was clipped by 5 bases and J by 2 bases; unmatched bases: 3. The V gene's germline CDR1 is SGHNT and CDR2 YYREEE (reference sequence). This clone occurred a few times. In the original analysis: Amplifying reference gene primers gave estimates of nucleated cell counts. TCRdb's table, derived via immunoSEQ multiplex PCR, lists solely in-frame clones and lacks some. The V and J calls and the clone size are those of that table, but D and trimming were determined from the DNA. There are 150,000 to 200,000 clones in the sample; roughly 87% occur only once, and about 1.4% lies in the top ten.

Material for sequencing was peripheral blood. This TCR was sampled from a woman in her 50s with acute or convalescent COVID-19. The rearrangement links TRBV5-4 to TRBJ1-2; 10 bases agree with TRBD1. The DNA for the CDR3 is TGTGCCAGCAGTTCGGACAGGGGGAACTATGGCTACACCTTC. It specifies CASSSDRGNYGYTF. Full variable domain (remainder filled in from reference TRBV5-4 and TRBJ1-2): ETGVTQSPTHLIKTRGQQVTLRCSSQSGHNTVSWYQQALGQGPQFIFQYYREEENGRGNFPPRFSGLQFPNYSSELNVNALELDDSALYLCASSSDRGNYGYTFGSGTRLTVV.